A single sample is the source of the 30 T cell receptor beta chains below, sequenced in a study of cytomegalovirus exposure and HLA in healthy donors. PCR primers comprised 60 Vbeta and 13 Jbeta primers. Only in-frame clones appear in the TCRdb table, and some are missing; sequencing was by immunoSEQ multiplex PCR. The sample yields some 250,000 clones, about four fifths seen once. The sample taken for sequencing was PBMCs. The receptors shown here come from a woman between 40 and 55 years old in good health and CMV-seropositive.

V and J are TRBV11-2 and TRBJ1-2, with D maybe TRBD1 (5 bases). Trimming took off 5 bases at V and 4 bases at J, with 17 bases between the two ends. Germline V lookup: CDR1 SGHAT, CDR2 FQNNGV. CDR3 length: 15 residues. Here the CDR3 reads CASSLMTADFYGYTF. The DNA for the CDR3 is TGTGCCAGCAGCCTTATGACAGCTGATTTCTATGGCTACACCTTC.

The chain joins TRBV19 to TRBJ2-2; perhaps TRBD1 as D (6 bases). The CDR3 spans 15 residues. Deletions cut 4 bases from V and 5 bases from J, with 14 bases between. The germline V gene has CDR1 LNHDA and CDR2 SQIVND (reference sequence). The CDR3 sequence is CASSTGSGATGELFF. The DNA of the CDR3 is TGTGCCAGTAGTACGGGGTCAGGGGCTACCGGGGAGCTGTTTTTT. Using reference TRBV19 and TRBJ2-2 for the parts outside the CDR3, the full variable domain is DGGITQSPKYLFRKEGQNVTLSCEQNLNHDAMYWYRQDPGQGLRLIYYSQIVNDFQKGDIAEGYSVSREKKESFPLTVTSAQKNPTAFYLCASSTGSGATGELFFGEGSRLTVL.

The genes are TRBV19 and TRBJ1-1, with TRBD1 identical over 11 bases. Germline V CDR1 and CDR2: LNHDA, SQIVND (reference sequence). The V gene end was trimmed by 5 bases and the J gene end by 1 base; junction bases not matched to a gene: 9. The length of the CDR3 is 17 residues. Here the CDR3 reads CASSLRGTGGRNTEAFF. CDR3 nucleotides: TGTGCCAGTAGTCTACGGGGGACAGGGGGGCGGAACACTGAAGCTTTCTTT.

The V gene is TRBV5-6, the J gene TRBJ2-7, with TRBD1 matching 11 bases. The CDR3 is 15 residues long. Germline CDR1 reads SGHDT; CDR2 reads YYEEEE. Losses at the gene ends were 2 bases for V and 3 bases for J; bases not matched to a gene: 4. This CDR3 reads CASSFGTGGFYEQYF. DNA for the CDR3: TGTGCCAGCAGCTTCGGGACAGGGGGTTTCTACGAGCAGTACTTC.

The V and J genes are TRBV7-2 and TRBJ2-5; TRBD1 matches at 11 bases. The CDR3 runs 14 residues. Germline CDR1 SGHTA, CDR2 FQGNSA. After removal of 1 base from V and 8 bases from J, the junction contained 3 bases not matched to a gene. CDR3 sequence: CASSLDGTGGTQYF. The CDR3 DNA reads as TGTGCCAGCAGCTTAGACGGGACAGGGGGTACCCAGTACTTC.

The chain links TRBV19 to TRBJ2-1, with 10 bases that match TRBD2. This CDR3 contains 15 residues. The ends lost 9 bases at V and 4 bases at J; junction bases unmatched: 9. Per the germline V gene, CDR1 is LNHDA and CDR2 is SQIVND (reference sequence). The CDR3 sequence: CASNKGTSAYNEQFF. For the CDR3, the DNA is TGTGCCAGCAACAAGGGGACTAGCGCATACAATGAGCAGTTCTTC.

The CDR3 sequence: CASSQDRVAGPYEQYF. CDR3 coding DNA: TGCGCCAGCAGCCAAGATAGAGTAGCGGGACCTTACGAGCAGTACTTC. This chain uses TRBV4-3 with TRBJ2-7, with TRBD2 identical over 8 bases. Germline V gene data show CDR1 as LGHNA and CDR2 as YSLEER. Losses at the gene ends were 0 bases for V and 4 bases for J; bases not matched to a gene: 8. The CDR3 totals 16 residues.

In this sample, this clone turned up once. J is TRBJ2-1 and V is TRBV7-9; D is undetermined. Trimming took 5 bases from V and 8 from J, leaving 16 bases between them. From germline, CDR1 is SEHNR and CDR2 FQNEAQ (reference sequence). The CDR3 loop spans 14 amino acids. CDR3 DNA: TGTGCCAGCAGCCCCATCGCGCCGGTGGATGAGCAGTTCTTC. It is translated as CASSPIAPVDEQFF.

The chain links TRBV14 to TRBJ2-5; weak D call: TRBD1 (6 bases). The germline V gene has CDR1 SGHDN and CDR2 FVKESK. This CDR3 spans 18 amino acids. V lost 0 bases and J 5 bases, leaving 22 bases between the germline ends. The DNA of the CDR3 is TGTGCCAGCAGCCAAGACCACATACAACGACAGGCGCGGGAGACCCAGTACTTC. Protein sequence: CASSQDHIQRQARETQYF.

The chain couples TRBV14 to TRBJ1-1; D unclear. The CDR3 length is 12 residues. V was cut by 4 bases and J by 1 base, with 4 bases left in between. CDR1 SGHDN and CDR2 FVKESK come from the germline V gene. The CDR3 bases are TGTGCCAGCAGCCCGAGGAACACTGAAGCTTTCTTT. This codes for CASSPRNTEAFF.

The chain carries TRBV19 and TRBJ2-2; D perhaps matches TRBD1 (5 bases). V lost 3 bases and J 2 bases, leaving 10 bases between the germline ends. The CDR3 spans 15 residues. The germline V gene encodes CDR1 LNHDA and CDR2 SQIVND (reference sequence). The CDR3 loop reads CASSIKTDNTGELFF. The CDR3 region has the DNA TGTGCCAGTAGTATCAAGACAGATAACACCGGGGAGCTGTTTTTT.

The gene calls are TRBV7-8 and TRBJ2-2; the D is unclear. This CDR3 contains 14 residues. The V gene lost 4 bases and the J gene lost 7 bases, with 13 bases spanning the gap. Germline assignment: CDR1 SGHVS and CDR2 FQNEAQ. CDR3 amino acids: CASSSPVVGGELFF. CDR3 nucleotide sequence: TGTGCCAGCAGCTCCCCTGTGGTCGGCGGGGAGCTGTTTTTT.

This chain connects TRBV19 to TRBJ1-5, with 7 bases identical to TRBD1. The V gene end was trimmed by 10 bases and the J gene end by 2 bases; junction bases not matched to a gene: 11. The V gene's germline CDR1 is LNHDA and CDR2 SQIVND (reference sequence). This CDR3 is built from 15 residues. The CDR3 sequence is CAIGDRPVGNQPQHF. Here the CDR3 DNA reads TGTGCCATAGGGGACAGACCGGTGGGCAATCAGCCCCAGCATTTT.

The chain combines TRBV27 with TRBJ2-1; D remains unclear. The germline V gene encodes CDR1 MNHEY and CDR2 SMNVEV (reference sequence). The CDR3 runs 12 residues. Trimming pared 3 bases from V and 5 bases from J, leaving 5 bases between. The CDR3 sequence is CASSFYNNEQFF. CDR3 sequence (DNA): TGTGCCAGCAGTTTTTATAACAATGAGCAGTTCTTC.

The CDR3 sequence is CASSGAGATQETQYF. CDR3 coding DNA: TGTGCCAGCAGCGGAGCGGGGGCGACCCAAGAGACCCAGTACTTC. V and J are TRBV6-5 and TRBJ2-5, with 8 bases lining up with TRBD2. V lost 6 bases and J lost 1; bases outside the gene matches: 7. This CDR3 region has 15 residues. Per the germline V gene, CDR1 is MNHEY and CDR2 is SVGAGI.

This clone was detected only once. The CDR3 DNA sequence: TGTGCCAGCAGTTACGGCCGGGACAGCCACACTGAAGCTTTCTTT. Its translation: CASSYGRDSHTEAFF. V and J are TRBV6-5 and TRBJ1-1; 7 bases are shared with TRBD1. The CDR3 spans 15 residues. Germline trimming cut 2 bases from V and 3 bases from J; bases unmatched to any gene: 6. Germline CDR1 and CDR2: MNHEY and SVGAGI.

The J gene is TRBJ1-2, the V gene TRBV6-1; the D gene is possibly TRBD1 (6 bases). The V gene lost 6 bases and the J gene lost 1 base, with 15 bases spanning the gap. CDR1 and CDR2 (germline): MNHNS, SASEGT. The CDR3 consists of 15 residues. The DNA of the CDR3 is TGTGCCAGCAGCCCAGGGGCCCAAGTTAACTATGGCTACACCTTC. It encodes CASSPGAQVNYGYTF.

The V gene is TRBV7-8, the J gene TRBJ1-1; TRBD1 agrees at 7 bases. There are 12 residues in the CDR3. Germline V CDR1 and CDR2: SGHVS, FQNEAQ. With 5 bases clipped from V and 6 bases from J, the junction kept 3 bases outside the gene matches. CDR3 residues: CASSQGTAEAFF. DNA of the CDR3: TGTGCCAGCAGCCAAGGGACAGCTGAAGCTTTCTTT. Using reference TRBV7-8 and TRBJ1-1 for the parts outside the CDR3, the full variable domain is GAGVSQSPRYKVAKRGQDVALRCDPISGHVSLFWYQQALGQGPEFLTYFQNEAQLDKSGLPSDRFFAERPEGSVSTLKIQRTQQEDSAVYLCASSQGTAEAFFGQGTRLTVV.

The V and J genes are TRBV10-3 and TRBJ2-1; 8 bases are shared with TRBD1. This CDR3 contains 13 residues. The V gene's germline CDR1 is ENHRY and CDR2 SYGVKD. Trimming took 10 bases from V and 7 from J; bases not matched to a gene: 9. The CDR3 loop reads CATSGQAGNEQFF. The CDR3 DNA follows: TGTGCCACCTCGGGACAGGCGGGGAATGAGCAGTTCTTC.

About this clone: Other DNA sequences in this sample translate to the same CDR3. V and J are TRBV9 and TRBJ2-7; TRBD2 agrees at 7 bases. The CDR3 runs to 12 residues. J lost 3 bases, V lost 3 bases, and 0 bases had no gene match. Germline V lookup: CDR1 SGDLS, CDR2 YYNGEE. CDR3 protein: CASSAGGYEQYF. DNA of the CDR3: TGTGCCAGCAGCGCGGGGGGCTACGAGCAGTACTTC.

V and J are TRBV6-6 and TRBJ2-4, with TRBD2 identical over 10 bases. With 2 bases clipped from V and 0 bases from J, the junction kept 1 base outside the gene matches. Germline V gene data show CDR1 as MNHNY and CDR2 as SVGAGI (reference sequence). The CDR3 loop spans 16 amino acids. The CDR3 region has the DNA TGTGCCAGCAGTTACGGACTAGCGGTAGCCAAAAACATTCAGTACTTC. Translated, it gives CASSYGLAVAKNIQYF.

On this clone: Other DNA sequences from this sample encode an identical CDR3 as well. The chain joins TRBV27 to TRBJ2-3; tentatively, D is TRBD2 (6 bases). The CDR3 runs 17 residues. The V end lost 4 bases, the J end lost 5 bases, and 22 bases lay between the germline ends. Germline-derived CDR1 and CDR2 are MNHEY and SMNVEV (reference sequence). The CDR3 region is CASSSSPAGLPRDTQYF. DNA for the CDR3: TGTGCCAGCAGTTCCAGCCCGGCGGGGCTCCCCAGAGATACGCAGTATTTT.

The chain couples TRBV19 to TRBJ2-3, with 8 bases lining up with TRBD1. CDR3 length equals 15 residues. J lost 5 bases, V lost 7 bases, and 11 bases had no gene match. Germline V gene sequence: CDR1 LNHDA, CDR2 SQIVND (reference sequence). DNA of the CDR3: TGTGCCAGTAAAATCCGAGACAGGGGCAAAGATACGCAGTATTTT. This codes for CASKIRDRGKDTQYF.

This chain uses TRBV2 with TRBJ1-5, with D uncertain. V lost 3 bases to trimming and J lost 3 bases, with 12 bases between them. The CDR3 covers 15 residues. Germline CDR1 and CDR2: SNHLY and FYNNEI. In nucleotides, the CDR3 is TGTGCCAGCAGTGATGAGGCGCGTGTCAATCAGCCCCAGCATTTT. Protein sequence: CASSDEARVNQPQHF.

This sequence joins TRBV5-8 and TRBJ1-2; TRBD1 might be the D (6 bases). The germline gives CDR1 SGHTS, CDR2 YDEGEE. V was cut by 0 bases and J by 10 bases, with 13 bases left in between. The CDR3 is 13 amino acids. CDR3 in amino acids: CASSLDTGLVYTF. Written as DNA, the CDR3 is TGTGCCAGCAGCTTGGATACAGGGTTGGTCTACACCTTC. The entire variable domain, with the rest obtained from reference TRBV5-8 and TRBJ1-2, is as follows: EAGVTQSPTHLIKTRGQQATLRCSPISGHTSVYWYQQALGLGLQFLLWYDEGEERNRGNFPPRFSGRQFPNYSSELNVNALELEDSALYLCASSLDTGLVYTFGSGTRLTVV.

This sequence joins TRBV6-5 and TRBJ1-2; tentative D call: TRBD1 (6 bases). Germline assignment: CDR1 MNHEY and CDR2 SVGAGI. CDR3 length: 14 amino acids. The ends were cut back, 6 bases at V and 5 bases at J, with 16 bases in the middle. DNA for the CDR3: TGTGCCAGCAGAAGCGCCGGGACATTTTATGGCTACACCTTC. Translating it yields CASRSAGTFYGYTF.

The rearrangement joins TRBV7-7 to TRBJ2-2, with D possibly matching TRBD1 (5 bases). Germline assignment: CDR1 SSHAT and CDR2 FNYEAQ (reference sequence). Trimming removed 8 bases at V and 6 bases at J, with 10 bases between. The length of the CDR3 is 12 residues. The CDR3 spells CASGRDAGELFF. Here the CDR3 DNA reads TGTGCCAGCGGCAGGGATGCCGGGGAGCTGTTTTTT.

The J gene is TRBJ2-7, the V gene TRBV30, with 9 bases identical to TRBD1. The J segment lost 5 bases and the V segment lost 0 bases, leaving 2 bases of the junction unmatched. Germline V CDR1 and CDR2: GTSNPN, SVGIG (reference sequence). The CDR3 length is 13 residues. The CDR3: CAWSVGTGNEQYF. CDR3 nucleotides: TGTGCCTGGAGTGTAGGGACAGGGAACGAGCAGTACTTC. The full variable domain, its missing parts supplied by reference TRBV30 and TRBJ2-7, is SQTIHQWPATLVQPVGSPLSLECTVEGTSNPNLYWYRQAAGRGLQLLFYSVGIGQISSEVPQNLSASRPQDRQFILSSKKLLLSDSGFYLCAWSVGTGNEQYFGPGTRLTVT.

This clone was observed a single time. V is TRBV12-5 and J is TRBJ2-1, with D tentatively TRBD2 (7 bases). The CDR3 is made up of 17 amino acids. Germline CDR1 LGHNT, CDR2 FRNRAP. Between the trimmed V and J ends, which lost 0 bases and 10 bases, there was a span of 22 bases. CDR3 DNA sequence: TGTGCTAGTGGTTTGGTCCCGACAGTTCTAGGGGGGGTGGAGCAGTTCTTC. Amino acids: CASGLVPTVLGGVEQFF.

This chain links TRBV28 with TRBJ2-7, with 9 nucleotides matching TRBD1. V lost 4 bases, J lost 5 bases, and 9 bases stayed unmatched. The CDR3 covers 15 residues. The V gene's germline CDR1 is MDHEN and CDR2 SYDVKM. In DNA form, the CDR3 reads TGTGCCAGCAGTTCCTCCGGGACAGGGATGCACGAGCAGTACTTC. Translating gives CASSSSGTGMHEQYF. The full variable domain, with the rest looked up from reference TRBV28 and TRBJ2-7, is DVKVTQSSRYLVKRTGEKVFLECVQDMDHENMFWYRQDPGLGLRLIYFSYDVKMKEKGDIPEGYSVSREKKERFSLILESASTNQTSMYLCASSSSGTGMHEQYFGPGTRLTVT.